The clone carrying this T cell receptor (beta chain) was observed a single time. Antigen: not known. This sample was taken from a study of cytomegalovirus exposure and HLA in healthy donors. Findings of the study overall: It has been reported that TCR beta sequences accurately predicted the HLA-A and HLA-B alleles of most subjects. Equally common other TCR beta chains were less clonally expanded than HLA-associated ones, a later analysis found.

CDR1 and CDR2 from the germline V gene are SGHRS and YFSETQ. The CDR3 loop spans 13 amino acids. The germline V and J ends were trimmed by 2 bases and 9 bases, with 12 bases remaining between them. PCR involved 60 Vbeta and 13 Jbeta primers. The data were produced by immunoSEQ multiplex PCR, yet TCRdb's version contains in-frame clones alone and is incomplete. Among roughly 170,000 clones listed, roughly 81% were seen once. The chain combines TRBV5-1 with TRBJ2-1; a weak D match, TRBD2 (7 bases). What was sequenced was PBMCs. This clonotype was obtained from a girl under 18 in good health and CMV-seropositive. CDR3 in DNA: TGCGCCAGCAGCTTCGGGGGCGGGGGTGAGCAGTTCTTC. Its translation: CASSFGGGGEQFF.